The clone carrying this T cell receptor beta chain was seen ten or more times. The antigen remains unidentified. The CDR3 is made up of 16 amino acids. Trimming removed 3 bases from V and 6 bases from J; junction bases left unmatched: 12. The germline V gene has CDR1 SGDLS and CDR2 YYNGEE. Each patient was aged 18 to 65 and had newly diagnosed hyperthyroidism of under 2 months' duration. Clinical symptoms, serum thyroxine, TRAb, thyroid ultrasound and orbital computed tomography informed diagnoses. Fresh peripheral blood, 10 ml, was the source of the PBMCs. Amplification of TCR beta CDR3 regions used RNA as the template. Primed by the HTBI set, a first-round RT-PCR was run on the TCR CDR3. MiXCR was run by TCRdb on the multiplex PCR reads, yielding one entry per CDR3 protein. The top ten hold around 15% of the sample, which has approximately 640,000 distinct CDR3 sequences, approximately 15% seen once.

These data belong to a study of T cells in Graves' hyperthyroidism and ophthalmopathy. Regarding the study as a whole: The model's output predicted ophthalmopathy at a median of roughly 6 months prior to onset.

The genes are TRBV9 and TRBJ1-1; 9 bases fit TRBD1. This sequence originates from a man aged 50-59 years with Graves' hyperthyroidism. The sample comprised blood. The CDR3 spells CASSERGQGTVSEAFF. The CDR3 DNA is TGTGCCAGCAGCGAGAGAGGACAGGGGACTGTTTCTGAAGCTTTCTTT.